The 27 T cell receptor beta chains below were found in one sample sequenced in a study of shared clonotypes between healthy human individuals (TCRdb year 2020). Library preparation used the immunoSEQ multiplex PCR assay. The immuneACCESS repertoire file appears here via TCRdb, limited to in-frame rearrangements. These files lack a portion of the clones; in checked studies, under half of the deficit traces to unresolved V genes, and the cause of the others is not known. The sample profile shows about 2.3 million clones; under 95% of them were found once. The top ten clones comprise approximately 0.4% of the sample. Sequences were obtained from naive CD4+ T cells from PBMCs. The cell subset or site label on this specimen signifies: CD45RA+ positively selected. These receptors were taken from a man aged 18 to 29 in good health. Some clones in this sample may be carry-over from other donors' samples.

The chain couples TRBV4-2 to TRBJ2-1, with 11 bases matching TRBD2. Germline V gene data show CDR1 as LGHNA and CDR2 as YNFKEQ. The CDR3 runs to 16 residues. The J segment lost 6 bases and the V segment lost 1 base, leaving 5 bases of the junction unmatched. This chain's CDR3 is CASSQVLTSGSNEQFF. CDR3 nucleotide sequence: TGTGCCAGCAGCCAAGTTCTCACTAGCGGGAGCAATGAGCAGTTCTTC.

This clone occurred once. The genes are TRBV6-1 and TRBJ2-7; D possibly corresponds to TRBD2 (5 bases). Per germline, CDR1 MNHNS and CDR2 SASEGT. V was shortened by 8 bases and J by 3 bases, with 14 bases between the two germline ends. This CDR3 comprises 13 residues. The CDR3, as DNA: TGTGCCAGCGAGGTGGCGGCGGGCTACGAGCAGTACTTC. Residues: CASEVAAGYEQYF.

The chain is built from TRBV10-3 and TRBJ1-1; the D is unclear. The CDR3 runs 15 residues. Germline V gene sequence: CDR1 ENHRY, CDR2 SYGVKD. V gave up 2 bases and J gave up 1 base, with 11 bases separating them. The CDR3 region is CAISELGIGNTEAFF. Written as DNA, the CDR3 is TGTGCCATCAGTGAGCTAGGCATAGGGAACACTGAAGCTTTCTTT.

CDR3 sequence (DNA): TGCGCCGTCCCCGAAGAGACCCAGTACTTC. Its translation is CAVPEETQYF. The chain is built from TRBV10-1 and TRBJ2-5, with D hard to call. V was cut by 11 bases and J by 3 bases, with 7 bases left in between. In germline, CDR1 is WNHNN, CDR2 SYGVQD (reference sequence). The CDR3 covers 10 residues.

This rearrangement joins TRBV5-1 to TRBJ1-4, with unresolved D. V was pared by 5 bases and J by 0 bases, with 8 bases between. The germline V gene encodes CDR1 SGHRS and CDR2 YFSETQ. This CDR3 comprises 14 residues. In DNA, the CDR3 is TGCGCCAGCAGACTGGAGACAACTAATGAAAAACTGTTTTTT. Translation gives CASRLETTNEKLFF.

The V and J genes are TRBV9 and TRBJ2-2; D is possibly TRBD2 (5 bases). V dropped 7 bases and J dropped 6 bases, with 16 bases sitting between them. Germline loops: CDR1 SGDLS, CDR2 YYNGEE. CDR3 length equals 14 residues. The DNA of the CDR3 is TGTGCCAGCGCCCCGGAAGTTAGCGCCGGGGAGCTGTTTTTT. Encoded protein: CASAPEVSAGELFF.

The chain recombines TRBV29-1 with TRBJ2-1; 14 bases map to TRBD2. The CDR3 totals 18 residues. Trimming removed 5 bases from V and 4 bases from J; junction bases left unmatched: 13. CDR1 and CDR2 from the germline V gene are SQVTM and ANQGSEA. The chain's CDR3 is CSVLTSGRDPMRYNEQFF. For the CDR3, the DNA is TGCAGCGTTCTGACTAGCGGGAGGGATCCCATGAGGTACAATGAGCAGTTCTTC.

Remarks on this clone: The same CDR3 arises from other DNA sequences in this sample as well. Written as DNA, the CDR3 is TGTGCCAGCAGCTTGGGGAGCTCTGGGGCCAACGTCCTGACTTTC. Protein sequence: CASSLGSSGANVLTF. This chain connects TRBV11-3 to TRBJ2-6; D is possibly TRBD2 (5 bases). The CDR3 loop spans 15 amino acids. The V and J ends lost 3 bases and 0 bases respectively, with 6 bases between them. The germline V gene encodes CDR1 SGHNT and CDR2 YENEEA.

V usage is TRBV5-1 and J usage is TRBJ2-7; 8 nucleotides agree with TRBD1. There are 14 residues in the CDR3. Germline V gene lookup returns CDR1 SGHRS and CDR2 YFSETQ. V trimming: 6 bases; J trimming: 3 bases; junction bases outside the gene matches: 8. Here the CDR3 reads CASKSGGTGYEQYF. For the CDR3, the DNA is TGCGCCAGCAAGTCTGGCGGGACAGGCTACGAGCAGTACTTC.

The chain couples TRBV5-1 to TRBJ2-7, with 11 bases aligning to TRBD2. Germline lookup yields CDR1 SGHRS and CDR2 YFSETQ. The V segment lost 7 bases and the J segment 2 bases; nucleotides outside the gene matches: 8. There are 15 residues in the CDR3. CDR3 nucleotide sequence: TGCGCCAGCTGTCAGACTAGCGGGGCGACCTACGAGCAGTACTTC. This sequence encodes CASCQTSGATYEQYF.

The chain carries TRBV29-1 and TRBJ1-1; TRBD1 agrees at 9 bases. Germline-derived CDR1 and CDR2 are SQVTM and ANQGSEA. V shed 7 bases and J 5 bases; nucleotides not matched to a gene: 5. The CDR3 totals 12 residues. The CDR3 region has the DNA TGCAGCGCCCACAGGGGGCTGACTGAAGCTTTCTTT. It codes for CSAHRGLTEAFF.

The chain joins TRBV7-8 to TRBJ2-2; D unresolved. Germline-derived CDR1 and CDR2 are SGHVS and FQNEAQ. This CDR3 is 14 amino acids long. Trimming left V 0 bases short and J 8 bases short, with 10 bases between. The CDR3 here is CASSLATPTGELFF. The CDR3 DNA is TGTGCCAGCAGCTTAGCGACCCCCACGGGGGAGCTGTTTTTT.

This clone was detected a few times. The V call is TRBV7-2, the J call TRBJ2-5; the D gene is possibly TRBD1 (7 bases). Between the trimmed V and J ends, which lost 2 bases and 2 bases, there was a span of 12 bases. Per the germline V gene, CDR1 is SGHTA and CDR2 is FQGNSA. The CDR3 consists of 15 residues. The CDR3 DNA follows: TGTGCCAGCAGCTTATTGACAGGGAGGCAAGAGACCCAGTACTTC. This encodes CASSLLTGRQETQYF.

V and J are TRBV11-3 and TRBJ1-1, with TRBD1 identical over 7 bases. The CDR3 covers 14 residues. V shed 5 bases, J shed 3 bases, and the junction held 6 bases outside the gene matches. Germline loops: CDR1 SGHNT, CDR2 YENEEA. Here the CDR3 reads CASSAQGPYTEAFF. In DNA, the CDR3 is TGTGCCAGCAGCGCACAGGGGCCATACACTGAAGCTTTCTTT.

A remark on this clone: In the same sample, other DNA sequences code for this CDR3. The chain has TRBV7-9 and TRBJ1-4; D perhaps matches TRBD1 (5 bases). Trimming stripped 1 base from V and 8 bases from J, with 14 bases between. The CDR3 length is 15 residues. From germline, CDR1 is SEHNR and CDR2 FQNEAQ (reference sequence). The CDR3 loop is CASSLVGGVGEKLFF. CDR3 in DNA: TGTGCCAGCAGCTTAGTCGGGGGAGTGGGGGAAAAACTGTTTTTT.

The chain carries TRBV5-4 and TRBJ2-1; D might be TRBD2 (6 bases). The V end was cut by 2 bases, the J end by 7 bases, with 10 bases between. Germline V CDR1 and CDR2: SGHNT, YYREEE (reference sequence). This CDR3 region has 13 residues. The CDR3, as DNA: TGTGCCAGCAGCTTTGTACTAGCAAATGAGCAGTTCTTC. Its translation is CASSFVLANEQFF.

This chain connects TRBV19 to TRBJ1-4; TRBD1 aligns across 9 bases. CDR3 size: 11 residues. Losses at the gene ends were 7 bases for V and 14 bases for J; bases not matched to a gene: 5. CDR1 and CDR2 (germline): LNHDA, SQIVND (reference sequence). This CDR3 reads CASTDRGRLFF. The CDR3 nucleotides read TGTGCCAGTACCGACAGGGGGAGGCTGTTTTTT.

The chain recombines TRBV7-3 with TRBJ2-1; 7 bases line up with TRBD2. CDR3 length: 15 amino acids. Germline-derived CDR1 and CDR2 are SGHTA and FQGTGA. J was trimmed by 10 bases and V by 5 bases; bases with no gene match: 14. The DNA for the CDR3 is TGTGCCAGCAGCCTTCTTGGGGGGGTTAGCAGGGAGCAGTTCTTC. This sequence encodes CASSLLGGVSREQFF.

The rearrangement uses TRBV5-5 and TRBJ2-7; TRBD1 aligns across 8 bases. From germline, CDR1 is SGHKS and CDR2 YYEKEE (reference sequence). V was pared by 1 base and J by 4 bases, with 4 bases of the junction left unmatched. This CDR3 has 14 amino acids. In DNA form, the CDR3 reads TGTGCCAGCAGCTTGAGGGACAGGAGTTACGAGCAGTACTTC. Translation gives CASSLRDRSYEQYF.

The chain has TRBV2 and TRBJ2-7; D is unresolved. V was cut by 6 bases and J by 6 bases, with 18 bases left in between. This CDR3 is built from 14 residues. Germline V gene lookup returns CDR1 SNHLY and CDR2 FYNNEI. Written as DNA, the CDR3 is TGTGCCAGCAGGGCGAGGTCCGGAATTAGCGAGCAGTACTTC. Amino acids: CASRARSGISEQYF.

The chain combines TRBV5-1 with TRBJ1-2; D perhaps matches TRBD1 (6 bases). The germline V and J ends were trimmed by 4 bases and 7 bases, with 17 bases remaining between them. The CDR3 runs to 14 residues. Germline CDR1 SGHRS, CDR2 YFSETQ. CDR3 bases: TGCGCCAGCAGCACCGCAGGGGAAGGGTTTGGCTACACCTTC. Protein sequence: CASSTAGEGFGYTF. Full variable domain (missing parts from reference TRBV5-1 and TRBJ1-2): KAGVTQTPRYLIKTRGQQVTLSCSPISGHRSVSWYQQTPGQGLQFLFEYFSETQRNKGNFPGRFSGRQFSNSRSEMNVSTLELGDSALYLCASSTAGEGFGYTFGSGTRLTVV.

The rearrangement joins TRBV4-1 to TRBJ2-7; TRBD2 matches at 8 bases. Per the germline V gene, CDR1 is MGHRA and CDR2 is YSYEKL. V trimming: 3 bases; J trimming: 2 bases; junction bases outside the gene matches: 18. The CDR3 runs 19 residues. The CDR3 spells CASSHRLPTPSGPTYEQYF. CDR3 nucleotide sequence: TGCGCCAGCAGCCACCGACTCCCCACGCCTAGCGGGCCTACCTACGAGCAGTACTTC.

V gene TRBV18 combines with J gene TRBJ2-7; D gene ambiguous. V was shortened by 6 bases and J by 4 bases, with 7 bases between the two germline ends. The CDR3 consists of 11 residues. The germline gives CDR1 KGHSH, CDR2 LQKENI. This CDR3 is CASSEPYEQYF. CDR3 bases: TGTGCCAGCTCCGAACCGTACGAGCAGTACTTC. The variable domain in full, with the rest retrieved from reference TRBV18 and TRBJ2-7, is NAGVMQNPRHLVRRRGQEARLRCSPMKGHSHVYWYRQLPEEGLKFMVYLQKENIIDESGMPKERFSAEFPKEGPSILRIQQVVRGDSAAYFCASSEPYEQYFGPGTRLTVT.

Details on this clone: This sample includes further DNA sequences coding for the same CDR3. The CDR3 sequence is CASSLGLAGAYEQYF. CDR3 coding DNA: TGCGCCAGCAGCTTGGGGCTAGCGGGGGCCTACGAGCAGTACTTC. The J gene is TRBJ2-7, the V gene TRBV5-1; 10 positions match TRBD2. V shed 0 bases, J shed 2 bases, and the junction held 2 bases outside the gene matches. The CDR3 is 15 amino acids. Germline V gene data show CDR1 as SGHRS and CDR2 as YFSETQ.

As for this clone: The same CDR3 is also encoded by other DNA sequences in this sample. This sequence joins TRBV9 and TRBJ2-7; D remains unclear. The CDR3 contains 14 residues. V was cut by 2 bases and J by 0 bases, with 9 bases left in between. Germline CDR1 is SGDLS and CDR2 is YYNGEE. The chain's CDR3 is CASSVTPSSYEQYF. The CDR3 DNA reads TGTGCCAGCAGCGTCACACCCAGCTCCTACGAGCAGTACTTC. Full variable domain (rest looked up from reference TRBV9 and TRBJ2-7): DSGVTQTPKHLITATGQRVTLRCSPRSGDLSVYWYQQSLDQGLQFLIQYYNGEERAKGNILERFSAQQFPDLHSELNLSSLELGDSALYFCASSVTPSSYEQYFGPGTRLTVT.

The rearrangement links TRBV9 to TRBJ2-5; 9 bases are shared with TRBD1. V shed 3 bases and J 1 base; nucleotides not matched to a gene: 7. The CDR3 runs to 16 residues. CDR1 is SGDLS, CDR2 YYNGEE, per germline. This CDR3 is CASSAGTGKSQETQYF. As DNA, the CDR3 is TGTGCCAGCAGCGCCGGGACAGGGAAGTCCCAAGAGACCCAGTACTTC.

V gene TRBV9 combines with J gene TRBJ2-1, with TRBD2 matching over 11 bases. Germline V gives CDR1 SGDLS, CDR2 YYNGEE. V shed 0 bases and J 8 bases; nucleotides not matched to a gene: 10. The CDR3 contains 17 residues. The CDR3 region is CASSVGVLGLAGHEQFF. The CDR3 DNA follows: TGTGCCAGCAGCGTAGGGGTTCTAGGACTAGCGGGCCATGAGCAGTTCTTC.